A selection of T cell receptor beta chains follows, all from one sample in a study of blood T cell repertoires in COVID-19. The protocol was immunoSEQ multiplex PCR, while the TCRdb copy is restricted to in-frame clones and leaves out a portion. Of around 75,000 clones listed, roughly 91% are singletons. The sample consisted of peripheral blood. These receptor sequences come from a human donor in a cohort sampled during active COVID-19. Each CDR3 is given with its conserved first and last residue. D genes are given only for firm matches. Size is omitted from some rows. Given values are once, few, many or a class for expanded clones.

J gene: TRBJ1-6
D gene: TRBD1
clone size: NA
V gene: TRBV28
CDR3 protein: CASSRPGTDYNSPLHF
CDR3 DNA: TGTGCCAGCAGTCGCCCCGGGACAGATTATAATTCACCCCTCCACTTT

J gene: TRBJ2-5
D gene: NA
clone size: NA
V gene: TRBV28
CDR3 protein: CASSLLGETGEETQYF
CDR3 DNA: TGTGCCAGCAGTCTGTTGGGGGAGACGGGAGAAGAGACCCAGTACTTC

J gene: TRBJ2-1
D gene: TRBD1
clone size: few
V gene: TRBV7-7
CDR3 protein: CASSLGTGGNEQFF
CDR3 DNA: TGTGCCAGCAGCTTAGGGACAGGGGGCAATGAGCAGTTCTTC

J gene: TRBJ1-2
D gene: TRBD1
clone size: once
V gene: TRBV4-3
CDR3 protein: CASSQETGYGYTF
CDR3 DNA: TGCGCCAGCAGCCAAGAGACAGGGTATGGCTACACCTTC

J gene: TRBJ2-1
D gene: NA
clone size: NA
V gene: TRBV9
CDR3 protein: CASSVSDYNEQFF
CDR3 DNA: TGTGCCAGCAGCGTGAGCGACTACAATGAGCAGTTCTTC

J gene: TRBJ2-7
D gene: NA
clone size: NA
V gene: TRBV5-1
CDR3 protein: CASSPVASVHEQYF
CDR3 DNA: TGCGCCAGCAGCCCGGTGGCTAGCGTGCACGAGCAGTACTTC

J gene: TRBJ1-1
D gene: NA
clone size: once
V gene: TRBV19
CDR3 protein: CASTRGNTEAFF
CDR3 DNA: TGTGCCAGTACAAGGGGGAACACTGAAGCTTTCTTT

J gene: TRBJ2-5
D gene: TRBD2
clone size: NA
V gene: TRBV5-4
CDR3 protein: CASSFLAEQETQYF
CDR3 DNA: TGTGCCAGCAGCTTCCTAGCGGAACAAGAGACCCAGTACTTC

J gene: TRBJ2-1
D gene: NA
clone size: NA
V gene: TRBV19
CDR3 protein: CASSIVTASYNEQFF
CDR3 DNA: TGTGCCAGTAGTATTGTGACTGCCTCGTACAATGAGCAGTTCTTC

J gene: TRBJ2-5
D gene: TRBD2
clone size: NA
V gene: TRBV4-1
CDR3 protein: CASSQGGGTLETQYF
CDR3 DNA: TGCGCCAGCAGCCAAGGGGGAGGGACGTTAGAGACCCAGTACTTC

J gene: TRBJ2-3
D gene: NA
clone size: NA
V gene: TRBV10-1
CDR3 protein: CASSEWGGDTDTQYF
CDR3 DNA: TGCGCCAGCAGTGAGTGGGGGGGCGACACAGATACGCAGTATTTT

J gene: TRBJ1-1
D gene: NA
clone size: NA
V gene: TRBV7-8
CDR3 protein: CASSPTMNTEAFF
CDR3 DNA: TGTGCCAGCAGCCCAACAATGAACACTGAAGCTTTCTTT

J gene: TRBJ2-3
D gene: TRBD2
clone size: NA
V gene: TRBV19
CDR3 protein: CASSIAGTSGGGTDTQYF
CDR3 DNA: TGTGCCAGTAGTATAGCAGGGACTAGCGGGGGGGGCACAGATACGCAGTATTTT

J gene: TRBJ2-7
D gene: TRBD1
clone size: NA
V gene: TRBV5-1
CDR3 protein: CASSFTGGDEQYF
CDR3 DNA: TGCGCCAGCAGCTTCACAGGGGGAGACGAGCAGTACTTC

J gene: TRBJ2-5
D gene: NA
clone size: NA
V gene: TRBV27
CDR3 protein: CASIGNGAETQYF
CDR3 DNA: TGTGCCAGCATAGGAAATGGGGCGGAGACCCAGTACTTC

J gene: TRBJ1-3
D gene: NA
clone size: NA
V gene: TRBV5-8
CDR3 protein: CASSLGLHSGNTIYF
CDR3 DNA: TGTGCCAGCAGCTTGGGACTACACTCTGGAAACACCATATATTTT

J gene: TRBJ2-2
D gene: TRBD2
clone size: NA
V gene: TRBV6-4
CDR3 protein: CASSVGTSGNTGELFF
CDR3 DNA: TGTGCCAGCAGCGTGGGGACTAGCGGGAACACCGGGGAGCTGTTTTTT

J gene: TRBJ2-1
D gene: TRBD2
clone size: NA
V gene: TRBV24-1
CDR3 protein: CATSDLSGGSQNEQFF
CDR3 DNA: TGTGCCACCAGTGATTTGTCGGGCGGGAGTCAAAATGAGCAGTTCTTC

J gene: TRBJ2-1
D gene: TRBD1
clone size: NA
V gene: TRBV5-6
CDR3 protein: CASSVITGTGNNEQFF
CDR3 DNA: TGTGCCAGCAGCGTCATAACCGGGACAGGTAACAATGAGCAGTTCTTC

J gene: TRBJ2-2
D gene: NA
clone size: NA
V gene: TRBV12-3/TRBV12-4
CDR3 protein: CASAMGVAGELFF
CDR3 DNA: TGTGCCAGCGCCATGGGAGTCGCCGGGGAGCTGTTTTTT

J gene: TRBJ1-6
D gene: NA
clone size: NA
V gene: TRBV19
CDR3 protein: CASSLQGMVDSPLHF
CDR3 DNA: TGTGCCAGTAGTCTCCAGGGTATGGTGGATTCACCCCTCCACTTT

J gene: TRBJ1-2
D gene: TRBD1
clone size: NA
V gene: TRBV6-6
CDR3 protein: CASRSYQGDGYTF
CDR3 DNA: TGTGCCAGCAGATCCTACCAGGGGGATGGCTACACCTTC

J gene: TRBJ1-5
D gene: TRBD1
clone size: few
V gene: TRBV7-6
CDR3 protein: CASSLGTGGGNQPQHF
CDR3 DNA: TGTGCCAGCAGCTTAGGAACAGGGGGGGGCAATCAGCCCCAGCATTTT

J gene: TRBJ2-5
D gene: TRBD2
clone size: NA
V gene: TRBV5-4
CDR3 protein: CASSLEGSGGLRETQYF
CDR3 DNA: TGTGCCAGCAGCTTGGAAGGTAGCGGGGGCCTACGGGAGACCCAGTACTTC

J gene: TRBJ1-2
D gene: TRBD1
clone size: NA
V gene: TRBV4-3
CDR3 protein: CASSEDRTGDGYTF
CDR3 DNA: TGCGCCAGCAGCGAGGACAGGACAGGGGATGGCTACACCTTC

J gene: TRBJ2-7
D gene: TRBD2
clone size: NA
V gene: TRBV2
CDR3 protein: CASSLGLAAAYEQYF
CDR3 DNA: TGTGCCAGCAGCTTAGGACTAGCGGCGGCCTACGAGCAGTACTTC

J gene: TRBJ1-6
D gene: NA
clone size: NA
V gene: TRBV5-6
CDR3 protein: CASSWRAGPYNSPLHF
CDR3 DNA: TGTGCCAGCAGCTGGAGGGCAGGGCCCTATAATTCACCCCTCCACTTT

J gene: TRBJ2-7
D gene: TRBD1
clone size: few
V gene: TRBV4-1
CDR3 protein: CASSLDRTGSYEQYF
CDR3 DNA: TGCGCCAGCAGCTTGGACAGGACTGGCTCCTACGAGCAGTACTTC

J gene: TRBJ2-1
D gene: NA
clone size: NA
V gene: TRBV4-2
CDR3 protein: CASSQGGGQTYNEQFF
CDR3 DNA: TGTGCCAGCAGCCAGGGGGGGGGCCAGACCTACAATGAGCAGTTCTTC

J gene: TRBJ1-6
D gene: NA
clone size: once
V gene: TRBV11-3
CDR3 protein: CASSLEIPRGVYANSPLHF
CDR3 DNA: TGTGCCAGCAGCTTAGAAATACCGCGCGGGGTATATGCGAATTCACCCCTCCACTTT

J gene: TRBJ2-3
D gene: TRBD1
clone size: NA
V gene: TRBV27
CDR3 protein: CASSSKLGQGTDTQYF
CDR3 DNA: TGTGCCAGCAGTTCAAAACTTGGACAGGGGACAGATACGCAGTATTTT

J gene: TRBJ1-1
D gene: TRBD1
clone size: NA
V gene: TRBV7-2
CDR3 protein: CASSLQGGNTEAFF
CDR3 DNA: TGTGCCAGCAGCTTACAGGGGGGGAACACTGAAGCTTTCTTT

J gene: TRBJ1-1
D gene: TRBD1
clone size: NA
V gene: TRBV29-1
CDR3 protein: CSVDRGGGTEAFF
CDR3 DNA: TGCAGCGTCGACAGGGGTGGAGGCACTGAAGCTTTCTTT

J gene: TRBJ2-7
D gene: NA
clone size: NA
V gene: TRBV7-2
CDR3 protein: CASSSTYYEQYF
CDR3 DNA: TGTGCCAGCAGTTCCACCTACTACGAGCAGTACTTC

J gene: TRBJ2-1
D gene: NA
clone size: NA
V gene: TRBV19
CDR3 protein: CASMGLERSNEQFF
CDR3 DNA: TGTGCCAGTATGGGCCTAGAGCGGAGCAATGAGCAGTTCTTC

J gene: TRBJ1-2
D gene: TRBD1
clone size: few
V gene: TRBV18
CDR3 protein: CASSLRTGVGTNYGYTF
CDR3 DNA: TGTGCCAGCTCACTCCGGACAGGGGTAGGAACGAACTATGGCTACACCTTC

J gene: TRBJ2-5
D gene: TRBD1
clone size: NA
V gene: TRBV5-5
CDR3 protein: CASSRQGWLETQYF
CDR3 DNA: TGTGCCAGCAGCAGACAGGGGTGGTTGGAGACCCAGTACTTC

J gene: TRBJ2-5
D gene: NA
clone size: once
V gene: TRBV2
CDR3 protein: CASSRVLETQYF
CDR3 DNA: TGTGCCAGCAGCAGGGTGTTAGAGACCCAGTACTTC

J gene: TRBJ1-6
D gene: NA
clone size: NA
V gene: TRBV7-2
CDR3 protein: CASSDFGSSYNSPLHF
CDR3 DNA: TGTGCCAGCAGCGATTTTGGGAGCTCCTATAATTCACCCCTCCACTTT

J gene: TRBJ2-3
D gene: TRBD2
clone size: few
V gene: TRBV7-9
CDR3 protein: CATRAGAGGPYTDTQYF
CDR3 DNA: TGTGCCACCAGGGCGGGAGCGGGAGGGCCCTACACAGATACGCAGTATTTT

J gene: TRBJ1-2
D gene: NA
clone size: NA
V gene: TRBV7-2
CDR3 protein: CASSSGSLNGYTF
CDR3 DNA: TGTGCCAGCAGCTCCGGTAGTCTCAATGGCTACACCTTC

J gene: TRBJ2-5
D gene: TRBD2
clone size: NA
V gene: TRBV3-1/TRBV3-2
CDR3 protein: CASSQEGSGKTQYF
CDR3 DNA: TGTGCCAGCAGCCAAGAGGGCAGCGGGAAGACCCAGTACTTC

J gene: TRBJ2-7
D gene: NA
clone size: few
V gene: TRBV7-9
CDR3 protein: CASSLGAGNYEQYF
CDR3 DNA: TGTGCCAGCAGCTTAGGGGCAGGGAACTACGAGCAGTACTTC

J gene: TRBJ2-7
D gene: NA
clone size: NA
V gene: TRBV7-2
CDR3 protein: CASSSPNQGEQYF
CDR3 DNA: TGTGCCAGCAGCTCCCCCAACCAGGGGGAGCAGTACTTC

J gene: TRBJ1-5
D gene: TRBD1
clone size: few
V gene: TRBV6-1
CDR3 protein: CASSASPWDRNNQPQHF
CDR3 DNA: TGTGCCAGCAGTGCGTCCCCATGGGACAGAAATAATCAGCCCCAGCATTTT

J gene: TRBJ2-7
D gene: NA
clone size: NA
V gene: TRBV19
CDR3 protein: CASRIGSDEQYF
CDR3 DNA: TGTGCCAGTAGGATAGGATCGGACGAGCAGTACTTC

J gene: TRBJ1-3
D gene: NA
clone size: NA
V gene: TRBV30
CDR3 protein: CAWRITGYSGNTIYF
CDR3 DNA: TGTGCCTGGCGTATCACAGGTTACTCTGGAAACACCATATATTTT